The 2 T cell receptor beta chains given below trace back to one sample, sequenced in a study of blood T cell repertoires in COVID-19. Data came from immunoSEQ multiplex PCR; TCRdb stores just in-frame clones and leaves some out. The table shows about 45,000 clones, with roughly 80% occurring only once. Sequenced: peripheral blood. The origin of the receptors is a human donor in a cohort sampled during active COVID-19.

The chain has TRBV11-1 and TRBJ2-3, with D uncertain. Deletions cut 3 bases from V and 3 bases from J, with 13 bases between. There are 15 residues in the CDR3. Germline assignment: CDR1 SGHAT and CDR2 FQDESV (reference sequence). The CDR3 here is CASSLAQVGTDTQYF. As DNA, the CDR3 is TGTGCCAGCAGCTTGGCCCAGGTCGGTACAGATACGCAGTATTTT.

The V gene is TRBV7-2, the J gene TRBJ2-5; a possible D gene is TRBD2 (6 bases). The CDR3 spans 14 residues. Germline assignment: CDR1 SGHTA and CDR2 FQGNSA. The V and J ends lost 2 bases and 3 bases respectively, with 10 bases between them. CDR3 coding DNA: TGTGCCAGCAGCTTACGAGCGGGCGAAGAGACCCAGTACTTC. Translation gives CASSLRAGEETQYF.